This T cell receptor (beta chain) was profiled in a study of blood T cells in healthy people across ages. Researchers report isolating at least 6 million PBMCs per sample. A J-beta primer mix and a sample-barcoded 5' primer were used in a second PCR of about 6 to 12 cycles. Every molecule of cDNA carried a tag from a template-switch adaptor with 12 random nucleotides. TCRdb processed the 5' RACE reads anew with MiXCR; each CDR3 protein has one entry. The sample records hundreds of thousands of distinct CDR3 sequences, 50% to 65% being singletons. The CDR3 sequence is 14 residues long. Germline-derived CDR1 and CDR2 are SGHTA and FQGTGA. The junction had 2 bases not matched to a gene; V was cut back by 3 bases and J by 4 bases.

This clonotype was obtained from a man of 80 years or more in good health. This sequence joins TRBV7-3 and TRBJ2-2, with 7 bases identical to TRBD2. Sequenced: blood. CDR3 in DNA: TGTGCCAGCAGCTTGACTAGCTCCACCGGGGAGCTGTTTTTT. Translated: CASSLTSSTGELFF.